This TCR beta chain was sequenced during a study of long-term antiretroviral therapy in people with HIV. Study at large: By about a decade, the earliest samples predate the 2015 immediate-ART recommendation.

A note on this clone: Its antigen is as yet unknown.

They ran version v3.0 of the immunoSEQ assay at survey level. Clones were read by immunoSEQ multiplex PCR, and TCRdb kept only the in-frame ones, dropping some. The data hold about 32,000 clones, with 65% to 90% observed a single time. Study conclusions and caveats: Blood dates from the mid-2000s to the late 2010s, possibly under older ART regimens.

The germline V and J ends were trimmed by 5 bases and 0 bases, with 14 bases remaining between them. CDR3 length: 15 residues. CDR1 and CDR2 from the germline V gene are SGHNT and YYREEE (reference sequence). The chain uses TRBV5-4 and TRBJ1-1, with D possibly matching TRBD1 (6 bases). The sequenced sample was unsorted PBMCs, obtained about 3.5 years after starting antiretroviral therapy. The TCR comes from a man in his late teens or twenties with HIV. The CDR3 DNA is TGTGCCAGCAGTCGGGGGGCGGATCTGAACACTGAAGCTTTCTTT. Translation: CASSRGADLNTEAFF.